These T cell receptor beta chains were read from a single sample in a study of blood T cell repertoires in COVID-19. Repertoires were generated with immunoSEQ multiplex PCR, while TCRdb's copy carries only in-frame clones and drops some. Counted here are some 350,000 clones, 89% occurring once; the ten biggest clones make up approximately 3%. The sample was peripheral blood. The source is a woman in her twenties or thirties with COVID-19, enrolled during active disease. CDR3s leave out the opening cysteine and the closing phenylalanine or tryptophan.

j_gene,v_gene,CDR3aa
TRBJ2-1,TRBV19,ASSIARLGSMEQF
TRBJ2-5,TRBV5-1,ASSLGGQETQY
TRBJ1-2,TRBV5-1,ASSYSGVGYGYT
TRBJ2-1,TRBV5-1,ASSLGLAGGLYNEQF
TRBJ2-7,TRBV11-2,ASSWGGYYEQY
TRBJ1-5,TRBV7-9,ASNGGGGNQPQH
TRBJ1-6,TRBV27,ASSLWGGGYNSPLH
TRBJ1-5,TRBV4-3,ASSQEWTGTVYSNQPQH
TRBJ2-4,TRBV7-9,ASSLAHKTSGRNIQY
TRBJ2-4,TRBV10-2,ASSFSRRVAKNIQY
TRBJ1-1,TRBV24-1,ATSGSENTEAF
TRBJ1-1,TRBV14,ASSVVRGRGKTEAF
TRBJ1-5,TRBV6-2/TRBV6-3,ASSLRGQGGNQPQH
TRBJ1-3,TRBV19,ASSTLAASPGNTIY
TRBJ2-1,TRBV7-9,ASSLLLAGVVYHNEQF
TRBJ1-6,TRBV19,ASSVGQGHSPLH
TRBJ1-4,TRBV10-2,ASSAGVGVGKLF
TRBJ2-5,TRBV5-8,ASSFWASGRETQY
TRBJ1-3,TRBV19,ASSLIDRADTIY
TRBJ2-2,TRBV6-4,ASGGQGTGELF
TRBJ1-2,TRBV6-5,ASSQGTGGGGYT
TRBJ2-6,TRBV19,ASRLGGASGANVLT
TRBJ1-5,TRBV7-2,ASSLQNNQPQH
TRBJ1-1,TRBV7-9,ASSIQNRGEATEAF
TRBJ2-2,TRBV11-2,ASSLVDRVSGELF
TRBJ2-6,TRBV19,ASSIDHPGRLVAGANVLT
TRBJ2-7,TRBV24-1,ATSDFGGGREAEQY
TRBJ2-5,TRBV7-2,ASSLAGGPPETQY
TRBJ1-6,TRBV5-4,ASRGSDSPLH
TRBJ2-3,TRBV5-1,ASSLAGLVYTDTQY
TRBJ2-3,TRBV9,ASSVGGGQTDTQY
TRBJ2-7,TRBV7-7,ASSLGLGQAYEQY
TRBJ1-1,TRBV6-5,ASTRQGMMNTEAF
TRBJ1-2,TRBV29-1,SADSQESLGYGYT
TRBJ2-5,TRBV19,ASSIWDRGQTQY
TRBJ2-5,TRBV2,ASSGDSQETQY
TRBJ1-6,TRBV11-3,ASSPDRGNSPLH
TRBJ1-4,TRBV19,ASSTGVGEKLF
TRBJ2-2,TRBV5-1,ASSTGLAGGPDGELF
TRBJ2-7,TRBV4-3,ASSQDAAGVPYEQY
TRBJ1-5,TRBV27,ASSGRELQPQH
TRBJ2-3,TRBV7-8,ASSFERGGRDTQY
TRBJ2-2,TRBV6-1,ASSDGTSGVGELF
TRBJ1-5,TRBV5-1,ASRAGGNQPQH
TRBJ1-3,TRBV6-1,ASSDPWTVPSGNTIY
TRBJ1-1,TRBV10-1,ASSESRGLEAF
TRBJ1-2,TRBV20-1,SARRTRGYT
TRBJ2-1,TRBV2,ASRTGGQDEQF
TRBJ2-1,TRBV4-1,ASSQAGWSYNEQF
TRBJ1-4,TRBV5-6,ASSLGRNEKLF
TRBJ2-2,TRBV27,ASSLERPSAGGTGELF
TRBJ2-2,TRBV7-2,ASSLQSGTGNTGELF
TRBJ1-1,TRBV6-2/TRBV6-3,ASSSQQGGTEAF